This entry lists 17 T cell receptor beta chains sequenced from one sample in a study of CD8 T cells in Susac syndrome. With random hexamers, reverse transcription was performed on about 0.45 to 1 ug of RNA. One entry per CDR3 protein, called by TCRdb with MiXCR from the immunoSEQ multiplex PCR reads. The sample has about 120,000 distinct CDR3 sequences, around 94% seen once. The material sequenced was CD8+ T cells from PBMCs. The source is a human donor with Susac syndrome.

V is TRBV20-1 and J is TRBJ2-1, with no clear D. This CDR3 is 15 amino acids long. CDR1 and CDR2 (germline): DFQATT, SNEGSKA (reference sequence). Trimming cost V 3 bases and J 3 bases, with 15 bases left between them. CDR3 sequence reads: CSASVAPSDYNEQFF. DNA for the CDR3: TGCAGTGCTAGCGTAGCTCCCTCTGACTACAATGAGCAGTTCTTC.

This sequence joins TRBV29-1 and TRBJ1-1; D call uncertain. The CDR3 totals 14 residues. Germline CDR1 is SQVTM and CDR2 is ANQGSEA. The V end was cut by 4 bases, the J end by 0 bases, with 12 bases between. The CDR3 sequence: CSVAGARMNTEAFF. CDR3 sequence (DNA): TGCAGCGTTGCTGGAGCCCGTATGAACACTGAAGCTTTCTTT. The full variable domain, completed using reference TRBV29-1 and TRBJ1-1, is SAVISQKPSRDICQRGTSLTIQCQVDSQVTMMFWYRQQPGQSLTLIATANQGSEATYESGFVIDKFPISRPNLTFSTLTVSNMSPEDSSIYLCSVAGARMNTEAFFGQGTRLTVV.

CDR3 bases: TGTGCCAGCAGTCCCCTGATGGGAACCGGGGAGCTGTTTTTT. It is translated as CASSPLMGTGELFF. This sequence joins TRBV12-3 or TRBV12-4 and TRBJ2-2; D unclear. V gave up 5 bases and J gave up 5 bases, with 12 bases separating them. The CDR3 spans 14 residues.

The CDR3 coding sequence is TGTGCCAGCAGGGACAGGGGGGCCCACGAGCAGTACTTC. It codes for CASRDRGAHEQYF. The rearrangement links TRBV2 to TRBJ2-7, with 10 positions matching TRBD1. Looked up from germline, CDR1 is SNHLY and CDR2 is FYNNEI. The CDR3 totals 13 residues. V shed 6 bases and J 5 bases; nucleotides not matched to a gene: 4.

The rearrangement uses TRBV6-4 and TRBJ2-2; D remains ambiguous. The length of the CDR3 is 12 residues. Trimming removed 2 bases from V and 5 bases from J, with 3 bases in between. The germline gives CDR1 MRHNA, CDR2 SNTAGT. CDR3 in DNA: TGTGCCAGCAGTGACGATACCGGGGAGCTGTTTTTT. Its protein product is CASSDDTGELFF.

The chain employs TRBV19 and TRBJ1-4; D call uncertain. The CDR3 is 13 amino acids. Per germline, CDR1 LNHDA and CDR2 SQIVND (reference sequence). V lost 8 bases, J lost 8 bases, and 15 bases lay in between. The CDR3 spells CASGDWEDEKLFF. The CDR3 nucleotides read TGTGCCAGTGGCGATTGGGAAGACGAAAAACTGTTTTTT.

The chain recombines TRBV20-1 with TRBJ2-3; 8 bases are a match to TRBD2. The CDR3 length is 17 residues. From germline, CDR1 is DFQATT and CDR2 SNEGSKA (reference sequence). V lost 4 bases to trimming and J lost 0 bases; unmatched junction nucleotides: 12. The CDR3 is CSAIALLLAGSTDTQYF. CDR3 nucleotides: TGCAGTGCTATAGCCCTTCTATTAGCGGGAAGCACAGATACGCAGTATTTT.

This clonotype has more than one count but fewer than ten. The V gene is TRBV6-4, the J gene TRBJ2-3, with 7 bases lining up with TRBD2. Looked up from germline, CDR1 is MRHNA and CDR2 is SNTAGT. The CDR3 has 14 amino acids. V trimming: 3 bases; J trimming: 0 bases; junction bases outside the gene matches: 0. CDR3 amino acids: CASSDSGSTDTQYF. CDR3 sequence (DNA): TGTGCCAGCAGTGATAGCGGGAGCACAGATACGCAGTATTTT.

V and J are TRBV12-3 or TRBV12-4 and TRBJ2-5; possible D gene TRBD2, 5 bases. CDR3 size: 15 residues. Between the trimmed V and J ends, which lost 7 bases and 2 bases, there was a span of 17 bases. CDR3 coding DNA: TGTGCCAGCACTTTCGGGGAGAGCTGGCAAGAGACCCAGTACTTC. Translation: CASTFGESWQETQYF.

The chain links TRBV11-2 to TRBJ2-1; no clear D. Germline CDR1 and CDR2: SGHAT and FQNNGV. Deletions cut 5 bases from V and 12 bases from J, with 20 bases between. The CDR3 extends over 14 amino acids. CDR3 sequence: CASSPATTGLWQFF. The CDR3 DNA reads as TGTGCCAGCAGCCCAGCGACCACCGGGCTATGGCAGTTCTTC.

The chain employs TRBV19 and TRBJ2-2; a weak D match, TRBD2 (5 bases). The CDR3 is 14 amino acids. Trimming shortened V by 4 bases and J by 5 bases, and 11 bases separated the two germline ends. Germline V gene sequence: CDR1 LNHDA, CDR2 SQIVND (reference sequence). CDR3 sequence reads: CASSNGMGTGELFF. DNA of the CDR3: TGTGCCAGTAGTAACGGGATGGGGACCGGGGAGCTGTTTTTT.

This clonotype was picked up one time. The chain joins TRBV7-6 to TRBJ2-7, with 8 bases aligning to TRBD2. The junction had 7 bases not matched to a gene; V was cut back by 1 base and J by 5 bases. Germline lookup yields CDR1 SGHVS and CDR2 FNYEAQ. The CDR3 runs 15 residues. For the CDR3, the DNA is TGTGCCAGCAGCTTAGTTTCAGCGGGAGTCCACGAGCAGTACTTC. This encodes CASSLVSAGVHEQYF.

The chain couples TRBV6-5 to TRBJ2-1; 7 positions agree with TRBD2. The CDR3 totals 12 residues. From germline, CDR1 is MNHEY and CDR2 SVGAGI. J gave up 6 bases and V 5 bases, and 1 base lay outside the gene matches. This CDR3 is CASSPSGNEQFF. CDR3 in DNA: TGTGCCAGCAGTCCTAGCGGCAATGAGCAGTTCTTC.

The chain recombines TRBV7-6 with TRBJ2-7; perhaps TRBD1 as D (6 bases). The CDR3 has 14 residues. Germline CDR1 reads SGHVS; CDR2 reads FNYEAQ. V was clipped by 5 bases and J by 2 bases, with 13 bases between them. The CDR3 loop is CASSPLTGAYEQYF. The DNA of the CDR3 is TGTGCCAGCAGCCCCTTGACAGGAGCCTACGAGCAGTACTTC.

V usage is TRBV5-1 and J usage is TRBJ1-2; TRBD1 is a possible D gene (5 bases). CDR3 length: 16 amino acids. V lost 4 bases and J 2 bases, leaving 18 bases between the germline ends. Germline lookup yields CDR1 SGHRS and CDR2 YFSETQ. The chain's CDR3 is CASSHENRHLNYGYTF. For the CDR3, the DNA is TGCGCCAGCAGCCACGAAAACAGGCACTTAAACTATGGCTACACCTTC.

The genes are TRBV6-5 and TRBJ1-6, with 7 bases lining up with TRBD1. Germline lookup yields CDR1 MNHEY and CDR2 SVGAGI. With V trimmed by 0 bases and J by 0 bases, 5 bases remained unmatched. The CDR3 is made up of 18 amino acids. CDR3 sequence (DNA): TGTGCCAGCAGTTACTCCGGACAGGAGAGCTCCTATAATTCACCCCTCCACTTT. This codes for CASSYSGQESSYNSPLHF.

V is TRBV9 and J is TRBJ1-5; perhaps TRBD1 as D (6 bases). The CDR3 totals 14 residues. V shed 0 bases and J shed 7 bases, with 11 bases lying between them. Per the germline V gene, CDR1 is SGDLS and CDR2 is YYNGEE. The CDR3 nucleotides read TGTGCCAGCAGCGTAGAAACAGGGTGGCAGCCCCAGCATTTT. Translation: CASSVETGWQPQHF.